Detailed here is one T cell receptor (beta chain). Its antigen remains unknown. The sample belongs to a study of T cell clonotyping in hematopoietic cell transplantation. At the level of the study: Blood collection times were about day -28 and days 30, 100, 180 posttransplant.

V lost 5 bases and J lost 8, with 15 bases in between. The CDR3 contains 12 residues. Germline V gene data show CDR1 as GTSNPN and CDR2 as SVGIG (reference sequence). Points from the study as a whole: Pathologically expanded recipient clonotypes increased progressively from day 30 to day 180 as diversity fell. CD4 and CD8 repertoire contributions could not be separated without sorting.

Data came from immunoSEQ multiplex PCR; TCRdb stores just in-frame clones and leaves some out. The data contain 13,000 to 15,000 clones, approximately 56% of them singletons. This sequence was found in a human donor who either received an allogeneic hematopoietic cell transplant for a myeloid malignancy or was a related donor (not recorded which). Some clones in this sample may be carry-over from other donors' samples. The material sequenced was PBMCs. This rearrangement joins TRBV30 to TRBJ1-2, with D unresolved. For the CDR3, the DNA is TGTGCCTGGGACTTGAACAGCGGAGGCTACACCTTC. Translation gives CAWDLNSGGYTF.